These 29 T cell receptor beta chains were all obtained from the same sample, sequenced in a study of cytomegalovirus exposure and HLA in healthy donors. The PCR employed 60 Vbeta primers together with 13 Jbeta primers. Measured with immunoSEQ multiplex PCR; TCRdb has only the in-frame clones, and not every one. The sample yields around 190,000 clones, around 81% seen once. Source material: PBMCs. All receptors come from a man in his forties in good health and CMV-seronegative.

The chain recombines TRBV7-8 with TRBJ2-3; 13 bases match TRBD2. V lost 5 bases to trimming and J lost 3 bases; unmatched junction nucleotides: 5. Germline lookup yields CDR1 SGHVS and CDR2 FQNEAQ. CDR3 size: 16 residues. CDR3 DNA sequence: TGTGCCAGCAGCCCGCGGACTAGCGGGGGTACAGATACGCAGTATTTT. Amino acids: CASSPRTSGGTDTQYF.

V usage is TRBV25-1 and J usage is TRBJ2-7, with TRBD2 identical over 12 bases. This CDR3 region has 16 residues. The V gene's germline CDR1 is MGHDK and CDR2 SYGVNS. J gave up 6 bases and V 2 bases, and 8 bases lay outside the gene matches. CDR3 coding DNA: TGTGCCAGCAGTGAAAACCTAGCGGGAGGGCCGAGCGAGCAGTACTTC. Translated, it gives CASSENLAGGPSEQYF.

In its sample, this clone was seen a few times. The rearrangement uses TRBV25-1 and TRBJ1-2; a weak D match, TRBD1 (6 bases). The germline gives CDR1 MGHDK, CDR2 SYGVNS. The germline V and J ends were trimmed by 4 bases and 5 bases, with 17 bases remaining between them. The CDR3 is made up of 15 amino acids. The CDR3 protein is CASSGRSTGDYGYTF. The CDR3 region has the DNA TGTGCCAGCAGTGGAAGATCGACAGGTGATTATGGCTACACCTTC.

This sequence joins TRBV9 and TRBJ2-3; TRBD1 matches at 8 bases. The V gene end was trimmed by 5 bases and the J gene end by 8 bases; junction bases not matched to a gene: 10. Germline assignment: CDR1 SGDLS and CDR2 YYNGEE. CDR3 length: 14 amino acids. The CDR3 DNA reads TGTGCCAGCAGTCCAGGACAGGGTTTGGGTACGCAGTATTTT. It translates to CASSPGQGLGTQYF.

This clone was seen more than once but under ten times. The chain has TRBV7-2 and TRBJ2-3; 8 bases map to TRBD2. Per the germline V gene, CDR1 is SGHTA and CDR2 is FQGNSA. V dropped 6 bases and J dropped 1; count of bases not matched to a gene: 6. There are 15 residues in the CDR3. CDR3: CASRMSGGRTDTQYF. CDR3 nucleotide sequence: TGTGCCAGCAGGATGAGCGGGGGCCGCACAGATACGCAGTATTTT.

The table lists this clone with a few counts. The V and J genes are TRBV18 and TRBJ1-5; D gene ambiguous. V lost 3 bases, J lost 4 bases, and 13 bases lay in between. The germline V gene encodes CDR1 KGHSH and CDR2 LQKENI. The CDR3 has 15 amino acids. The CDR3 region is CASSPSRGGNQPQHF. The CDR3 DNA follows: TGTGCCAGCTCACCCAGCCGGGGAGGTAATCAGCCCCAGCATTTT.

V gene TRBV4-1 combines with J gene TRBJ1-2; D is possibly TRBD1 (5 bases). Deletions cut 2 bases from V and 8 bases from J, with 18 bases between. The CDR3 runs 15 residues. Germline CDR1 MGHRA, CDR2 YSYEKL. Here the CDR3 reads CASSQPREGLWGYTF. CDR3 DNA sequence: TGCGCCAGCAGCCAACCTAGGGAGGGGCTATGGGGCTACACCTTC.

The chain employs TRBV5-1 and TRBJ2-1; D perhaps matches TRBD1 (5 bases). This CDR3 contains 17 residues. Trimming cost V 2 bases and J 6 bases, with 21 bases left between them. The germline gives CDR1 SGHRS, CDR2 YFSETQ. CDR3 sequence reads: CASSLRTDRVRTNEQFF. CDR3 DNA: TGCGCCAGCAGCTTACGTACTGACAGAGTTCGTACCAATGAGCAGTTCTTC.

CDR3 amino acids: CASSPYSGSSYNEQFF. Written as DNA, the CDR3 is TGCGCCAGCAGCCCTTATAGCGGGAGCTCCTACAATGAGCAGTTCTTC. The chain links TRBV4-1 to TRBJ2-1, with TRBD2 matching 9 bases. CDR1 and CDR2 (germline): MGHRA, YSYEKL. This CDR3 is 16 amino acids long. With V trimmed by 4 bases and J by 0 bases, 4 bases remained unmatched.

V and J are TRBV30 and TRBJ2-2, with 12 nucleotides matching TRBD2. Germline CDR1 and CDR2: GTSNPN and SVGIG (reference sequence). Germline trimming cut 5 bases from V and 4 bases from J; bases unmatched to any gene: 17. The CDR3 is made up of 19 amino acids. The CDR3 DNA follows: TGTGCCTGGTATCGGGCTAGCGGGAGGGAAGAAGAGAGCACCGGGGAGCTGTTTTTT. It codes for CAWYRASGREEESTGELFF.

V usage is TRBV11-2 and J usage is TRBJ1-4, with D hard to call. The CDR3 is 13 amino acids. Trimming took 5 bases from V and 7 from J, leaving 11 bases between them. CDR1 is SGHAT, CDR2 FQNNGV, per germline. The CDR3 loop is CASSLYVSEKLFF. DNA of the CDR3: TGTGCCAGCAGCCTGTATGTCAGTGAAAAACTGTTTTTT.

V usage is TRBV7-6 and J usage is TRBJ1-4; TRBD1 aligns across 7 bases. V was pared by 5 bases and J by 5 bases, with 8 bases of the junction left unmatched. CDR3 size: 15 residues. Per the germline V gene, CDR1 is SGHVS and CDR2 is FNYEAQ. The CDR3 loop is CASSTRQGGNEKLFF. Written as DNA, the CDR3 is TGTGCCAGCAGCACCAGACAGGGAGGCAATGAAAAACTGTTTTTT.

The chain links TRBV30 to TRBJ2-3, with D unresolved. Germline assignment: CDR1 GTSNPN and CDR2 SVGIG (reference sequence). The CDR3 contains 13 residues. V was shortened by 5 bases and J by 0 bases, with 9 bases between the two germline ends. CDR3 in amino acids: CAWEARSTDTQYF. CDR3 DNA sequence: TGTGCCTGGGAGGCAAGAAGCACAGATACGCAGTATTTT.

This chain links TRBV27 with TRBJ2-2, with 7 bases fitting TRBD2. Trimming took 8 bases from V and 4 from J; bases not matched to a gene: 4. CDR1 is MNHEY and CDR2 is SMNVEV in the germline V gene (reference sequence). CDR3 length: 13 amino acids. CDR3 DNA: TGTGCCAGCGGGAGGGTCGTCACCGGGGAGCTGTTTTTT. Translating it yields CASGRVVTGELFF.

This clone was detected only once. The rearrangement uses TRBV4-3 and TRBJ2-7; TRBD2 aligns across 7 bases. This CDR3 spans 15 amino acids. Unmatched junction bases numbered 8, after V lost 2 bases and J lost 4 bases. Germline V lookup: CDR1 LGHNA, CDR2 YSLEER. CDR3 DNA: TGCGCCAGCAGCCAAACCAGGGACTACACATACGAGCAGTACTTC. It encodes CASSQTRDYTYEQYF.

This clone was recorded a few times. The CDR3 sequence: CASSFPRQHTGELFF. The CDR3 DNA reads TGTGCCAGCAGTTTCCCTAGACAGCACACCGGGGAGCTGTTTTTT. The chain couples TRBV6-6 to TRBJ2-2; the D gene is possibly TRBD1 (5 bases). V lost 4 bases to trimming and J lost 3 bases, with 12 bases between them. Germline loops: CDR1 MNHNY, CDR2 SVGAGI (reference sequence). The length of the CDR3 is 15 residues.

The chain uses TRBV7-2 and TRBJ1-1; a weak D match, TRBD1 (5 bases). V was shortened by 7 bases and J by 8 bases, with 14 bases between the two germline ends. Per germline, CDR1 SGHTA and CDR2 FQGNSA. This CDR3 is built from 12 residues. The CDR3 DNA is TGTGCCAGCAAGGGCAGGGCTTTAGAAGCTTTCTTT. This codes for CASKGRALEAFF.

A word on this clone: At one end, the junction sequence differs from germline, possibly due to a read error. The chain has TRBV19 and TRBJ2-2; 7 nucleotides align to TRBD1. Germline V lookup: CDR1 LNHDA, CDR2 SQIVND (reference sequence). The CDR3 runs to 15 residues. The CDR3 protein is CASSIGQVLTGELFF. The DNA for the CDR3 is TGTGCCAGTAGCATAGGACAGGTACTAACCGGGGAGCTGTTTTTT.

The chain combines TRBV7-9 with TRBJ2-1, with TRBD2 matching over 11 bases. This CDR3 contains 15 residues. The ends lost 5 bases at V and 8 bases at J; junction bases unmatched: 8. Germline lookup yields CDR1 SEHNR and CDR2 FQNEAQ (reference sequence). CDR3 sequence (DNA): TGTGCCAGCAGCACCCGACTAGCGGGGATATATGAGCAGTTCTTC. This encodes CASSTRLAGIYEQFF. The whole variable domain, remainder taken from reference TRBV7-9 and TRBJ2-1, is DTGVSQNPRHKITKRGQNVTFRCDPISEHNRLYWYRQTLGQGPEFLTYFQNEAQLEKSRLLSDRFSAERPKGSFSTLEIQRTEQGDSAMYLCASSTRLAGIYEQFFGPGTRLTVL.

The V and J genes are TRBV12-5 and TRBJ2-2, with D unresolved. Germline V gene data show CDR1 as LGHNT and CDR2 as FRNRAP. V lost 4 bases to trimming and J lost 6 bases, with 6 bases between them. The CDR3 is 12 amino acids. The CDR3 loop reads CASGSPAGELFF. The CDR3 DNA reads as TGTGCTAGTGGTTCCCCCGCCGGGGAGCTGTTTTTT.

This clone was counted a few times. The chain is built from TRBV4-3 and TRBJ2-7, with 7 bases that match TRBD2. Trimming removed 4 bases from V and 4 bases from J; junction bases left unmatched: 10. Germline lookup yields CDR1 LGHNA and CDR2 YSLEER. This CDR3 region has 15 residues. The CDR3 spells CASSPDSGNFYEQYF. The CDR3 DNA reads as TGCGCCAGCAGCCCCGACAGCGGGAACTTTTACGAGCAGTACTTC.

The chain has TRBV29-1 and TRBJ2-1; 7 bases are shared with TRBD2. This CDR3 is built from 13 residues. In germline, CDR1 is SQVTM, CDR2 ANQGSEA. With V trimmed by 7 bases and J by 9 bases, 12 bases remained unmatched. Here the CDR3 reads CSAEGRDEGEQFF. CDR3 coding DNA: TGCAGCGCCGAGGGGAGGGATGAAGGTGAGCAGTTCTTC.

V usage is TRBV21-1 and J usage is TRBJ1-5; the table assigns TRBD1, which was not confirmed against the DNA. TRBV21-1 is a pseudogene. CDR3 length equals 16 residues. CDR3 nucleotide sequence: TGTGCCAGCAGCAAGGGCCGGGACAGGGGTTTTCAGCCCCAGCATTTT. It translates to CASSKGRDRGFQPQHF.

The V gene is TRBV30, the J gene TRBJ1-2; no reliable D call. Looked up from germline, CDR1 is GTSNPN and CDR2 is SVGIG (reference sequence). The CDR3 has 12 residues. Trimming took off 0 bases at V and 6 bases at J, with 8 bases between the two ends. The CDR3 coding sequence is TGTGCCTGGAGTGTCACCACAAATGGCTACACCTTC. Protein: CAWSVTTNGYTF.

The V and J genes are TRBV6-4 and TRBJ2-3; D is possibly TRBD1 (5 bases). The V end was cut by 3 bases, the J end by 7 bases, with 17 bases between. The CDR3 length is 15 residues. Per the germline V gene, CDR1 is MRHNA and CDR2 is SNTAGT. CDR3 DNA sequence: TGTGCCAGCAGTGAAGGGGATTACGGTGGATATACGCAGTATTTT. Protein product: CASSEGDYGGYTQYF.

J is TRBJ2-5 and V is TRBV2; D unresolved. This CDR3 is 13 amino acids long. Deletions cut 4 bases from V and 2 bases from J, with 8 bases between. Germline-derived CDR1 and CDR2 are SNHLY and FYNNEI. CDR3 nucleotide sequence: TGTGCCAGCAGTGGTCGTTTACAAGAGACCCAGTACTTC. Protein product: CASSGRLQETQYF.

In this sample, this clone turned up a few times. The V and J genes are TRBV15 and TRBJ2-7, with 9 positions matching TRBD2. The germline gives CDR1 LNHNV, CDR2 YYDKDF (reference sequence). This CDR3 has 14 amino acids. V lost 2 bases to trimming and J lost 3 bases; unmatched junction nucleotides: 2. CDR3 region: CATSRLAGSYEQYF. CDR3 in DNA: TGTGCCACCAGCAGACTAGCGGGGAGCTACGAGCAGTACTTC.

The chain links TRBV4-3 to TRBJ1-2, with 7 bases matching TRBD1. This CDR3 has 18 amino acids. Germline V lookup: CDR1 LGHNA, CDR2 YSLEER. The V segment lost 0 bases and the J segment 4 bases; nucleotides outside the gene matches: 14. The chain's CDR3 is CASSQDLESGGRVYGYTF. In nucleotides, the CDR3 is TGCGCCAGCAGCCAAGATCTGGAGTCAGGGGGGCGAGTCTATGGCTACACCTTC.

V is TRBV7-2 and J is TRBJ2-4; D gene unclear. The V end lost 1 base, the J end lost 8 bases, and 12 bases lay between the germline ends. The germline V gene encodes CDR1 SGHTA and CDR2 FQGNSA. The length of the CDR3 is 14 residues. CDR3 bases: TGTGCCAGCAGCTTAGTCGATAGAGTCGACATTCAGTACTTC. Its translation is CASSLVDRVDIQYF. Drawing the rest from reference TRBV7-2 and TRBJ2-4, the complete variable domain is GAGVSQSPSNKVTEKGKDVELRCDPISGHTALYWYRQSLGQGLEFLIYFQGNSAPDKSGLPSDRFSAERTGGSVSTLTIQRTQQEDSAVYLCASSLVDRVDIQYFGAGTRLSVL.